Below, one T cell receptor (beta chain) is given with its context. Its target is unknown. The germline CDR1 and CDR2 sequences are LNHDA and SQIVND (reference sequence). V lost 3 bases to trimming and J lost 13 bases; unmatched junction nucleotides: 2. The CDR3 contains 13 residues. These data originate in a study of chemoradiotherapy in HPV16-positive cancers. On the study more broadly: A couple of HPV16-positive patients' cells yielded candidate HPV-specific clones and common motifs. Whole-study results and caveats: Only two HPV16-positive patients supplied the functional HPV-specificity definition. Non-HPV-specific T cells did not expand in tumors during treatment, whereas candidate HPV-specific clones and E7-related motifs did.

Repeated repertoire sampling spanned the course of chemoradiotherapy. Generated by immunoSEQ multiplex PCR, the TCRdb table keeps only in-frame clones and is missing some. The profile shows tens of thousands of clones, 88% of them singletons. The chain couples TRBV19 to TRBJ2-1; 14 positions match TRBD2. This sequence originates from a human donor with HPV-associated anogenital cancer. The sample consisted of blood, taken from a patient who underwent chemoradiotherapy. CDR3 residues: CASSIGLAGGQFF. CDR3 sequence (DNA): TGTGCCAGTAGTATTGGACTAGCGGGAGGACAGTTCTTC.